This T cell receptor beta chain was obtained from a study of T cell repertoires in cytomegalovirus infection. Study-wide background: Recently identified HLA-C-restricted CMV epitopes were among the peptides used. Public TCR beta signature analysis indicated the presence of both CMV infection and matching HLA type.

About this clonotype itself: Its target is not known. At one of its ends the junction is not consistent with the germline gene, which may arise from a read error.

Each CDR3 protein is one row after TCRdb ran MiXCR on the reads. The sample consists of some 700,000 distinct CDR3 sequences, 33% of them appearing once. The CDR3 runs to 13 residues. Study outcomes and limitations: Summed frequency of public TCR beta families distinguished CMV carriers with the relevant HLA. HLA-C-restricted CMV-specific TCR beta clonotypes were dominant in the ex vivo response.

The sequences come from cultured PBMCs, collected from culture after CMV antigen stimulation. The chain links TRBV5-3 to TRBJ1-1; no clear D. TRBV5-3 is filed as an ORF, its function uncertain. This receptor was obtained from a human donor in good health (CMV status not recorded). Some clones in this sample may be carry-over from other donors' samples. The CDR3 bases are TGTGCCAGCAGCTTGCACGGGCGTGATGAAGCTTTCTTT. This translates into CASSLHGRDEAFF.